This TCR beta chain was sequenced in a study of beta chain features in type 1 diabetes. Worth noting for this clone: Its target is unknown.

The study reverse transcribed the entire isolated RNA, so it sequenced expressed TCRB transcripts. Here immunoSEQ multiplex PCR was the method, and the copy in TCRdb shows in-frame clones only, minus some. This table holds 900,000 or so clones, 15% to 20% found once. Germline lookup yields CDR1 SGDLS and CDR2 YYNGEE. V shed 3 bases and J shed 2 bases, with 11 bases lying between them. CDR3 length equals 14 residues. All sorted populations exceeded 95% purity. Findings of the study overall: Type 1 diabetes patients had moderately but significantly shorter TCRB CDR3s in all four CD4+ subsets.

Input material: naive CD4+ T cells from blood. The J gene is TRBJ1-2, the V gene TRBV9; weak D call: TRBD1 (5 bases). The clonotype comes from a woman under 30 in good health. The CDR3 nucleotides read TGTGCCAGCAGCGAACGGAGGGGAAACTATGGCTACACCTTC. Translated: CASSERRGNYGYTF.